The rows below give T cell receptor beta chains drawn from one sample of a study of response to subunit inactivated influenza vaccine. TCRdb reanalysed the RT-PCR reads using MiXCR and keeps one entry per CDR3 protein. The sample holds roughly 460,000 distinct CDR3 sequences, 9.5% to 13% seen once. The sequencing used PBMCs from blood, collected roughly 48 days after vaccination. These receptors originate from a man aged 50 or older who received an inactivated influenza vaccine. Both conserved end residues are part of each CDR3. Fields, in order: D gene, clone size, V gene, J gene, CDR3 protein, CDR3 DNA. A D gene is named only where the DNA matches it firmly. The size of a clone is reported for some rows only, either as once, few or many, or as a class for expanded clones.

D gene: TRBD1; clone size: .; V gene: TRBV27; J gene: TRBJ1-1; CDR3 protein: CASSLNQQGRNTEAFF; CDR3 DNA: TGTGCCAGCAGCTTAAATCAACAGGGGAGGAACACTGAAGCTTTCTTT
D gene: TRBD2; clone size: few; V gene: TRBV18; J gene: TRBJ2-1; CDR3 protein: CASSSASGPSYNEQFF; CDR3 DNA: TGTGCCAGCTCCTCAGCTAGCGGGCCATCCTACAATGAGCAGTTCTTC
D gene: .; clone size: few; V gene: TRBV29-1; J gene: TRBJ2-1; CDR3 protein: CSVPDHEQFF; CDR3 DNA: TGCAGCGTTCCGGACCATGAGCAGTTCTTC
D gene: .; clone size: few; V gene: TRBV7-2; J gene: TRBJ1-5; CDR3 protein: CASSHSLGYSNQPQHF; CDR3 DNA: TGTGCCAGCAGCCACTCATTGGGGTATAGCAATCAGCCCCAGCATTTT
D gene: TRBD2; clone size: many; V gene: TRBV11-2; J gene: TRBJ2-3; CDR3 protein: CASSLDGRGTSWADTQYF; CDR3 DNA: TGTGCCAGCAGCTTAGATGGGCGTGGGACTAGCTGGGCAGATACGCAGTATTTT
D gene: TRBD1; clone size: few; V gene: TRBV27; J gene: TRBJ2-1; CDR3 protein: CASSHYLGQGSSYNEQFF; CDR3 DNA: TGTGCCAGCAGTCACTACCTGGGACAGGGCAGCTCCTACAATGAGCAGTTCTTC
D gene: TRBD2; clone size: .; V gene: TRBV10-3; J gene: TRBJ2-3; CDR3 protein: CAISETRTSGGADTQYF; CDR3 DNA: TGTGCCATCAGTGAGACCCGGACTAGCGGGGGGGCTGATACGCAGTATTTT
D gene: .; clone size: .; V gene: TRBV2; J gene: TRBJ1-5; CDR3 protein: CASSDGGAQPQHF; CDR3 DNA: TGTGCCAGCAGTGACGGGGGGGCTCAGCCCCAGCATTTT
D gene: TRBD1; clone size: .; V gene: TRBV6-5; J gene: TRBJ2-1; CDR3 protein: CASRDRGRQFF; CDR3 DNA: TGTGCCAGCAGGGACAGGGGGCGGCAGTTCTTC
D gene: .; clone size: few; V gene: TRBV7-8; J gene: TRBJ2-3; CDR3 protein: CASSLVWWRSTDTQYF; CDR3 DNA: TGTGCCAGCAGCTTAGTTTGGTGGAGAAGCACAGATACGCAGTATTTT
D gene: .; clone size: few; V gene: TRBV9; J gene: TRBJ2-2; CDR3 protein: CASSVQGNTGELFF; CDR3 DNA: TGTGCCAGCAGCGTTCAGGGGAACACCGGGGAGCTGTTTTTT
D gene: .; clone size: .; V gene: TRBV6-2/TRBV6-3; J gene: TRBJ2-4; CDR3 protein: CASSYSRDHIQYF; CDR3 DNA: TGTGCCAGCAGTTACTCCCGGGACCACATTCAGTACTTC
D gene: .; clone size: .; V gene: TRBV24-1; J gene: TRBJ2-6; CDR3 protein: CATSEGTPGANVLTF; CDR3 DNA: TGTGCCACCAGTGAGGGGACACCTGGGGCCAACGTCCTGACTTTC
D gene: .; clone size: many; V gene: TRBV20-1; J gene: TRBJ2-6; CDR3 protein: CSARPSTILSGANVLTF; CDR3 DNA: TGCAGTGCCAGGCCCAGCACGATCCTCTCTGGGGCCAACGTCCTGACTTTC
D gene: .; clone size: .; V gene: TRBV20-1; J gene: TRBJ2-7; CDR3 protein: CSAITGKAYEQYF; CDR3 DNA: TGCAGTGCGATCACAGGGAAGGCCTACGAGCAGTACTTC
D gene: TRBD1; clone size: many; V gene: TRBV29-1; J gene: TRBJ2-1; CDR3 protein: CSAAPGQYNEQFF; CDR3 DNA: TGCAGCGCAGCACCGGGACAGTACAATGAGCAGTTCTTC
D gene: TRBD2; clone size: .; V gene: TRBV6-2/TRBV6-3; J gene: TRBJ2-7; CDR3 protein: CASKGASGLSYEQYF; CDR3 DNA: TGTGCCAGCAAGGGAGCTAGCGGGCTTTCCTACGAGCAGTACTTC
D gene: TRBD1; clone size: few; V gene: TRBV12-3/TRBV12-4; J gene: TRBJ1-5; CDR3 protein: CASSPWDREGQPQHF; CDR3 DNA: TGTGCCAGCAGTCCCTGGGACAGGGAAGGTCAGCCCCAGCATTTT
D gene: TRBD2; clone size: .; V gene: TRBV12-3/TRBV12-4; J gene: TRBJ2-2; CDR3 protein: CASSLAGGAGELFF; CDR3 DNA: TGTGCCAGCAGTCTAGCCGGGGGGGCCGGGGAGCTGTTTTTT
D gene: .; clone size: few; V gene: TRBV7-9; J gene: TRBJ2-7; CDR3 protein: CASSPGAQRPYEQYF; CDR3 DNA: TGTGCCAGCAGCCCCGGGGCCCAGAGACCCTACGAGCAGTACTTC
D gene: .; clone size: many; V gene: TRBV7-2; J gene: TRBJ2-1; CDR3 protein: CASSLAAGEQFF; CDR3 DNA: TGTGCCAGCAGCTTAGCAGCGGGCGAGCAGTTCTTC
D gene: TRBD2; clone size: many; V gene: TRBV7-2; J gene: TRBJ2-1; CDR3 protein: CARREGEDEQFF; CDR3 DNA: TGTGCCAGGCGGGAGGGGGAGGATGAGCAGTTCTTC
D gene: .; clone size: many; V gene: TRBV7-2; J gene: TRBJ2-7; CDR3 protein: CASSLVGTADSYEQYF; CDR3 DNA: TGTGCCAGCAGCTTAGTTGGAACAGCGGACTCCTACGAGCAGTACTTC
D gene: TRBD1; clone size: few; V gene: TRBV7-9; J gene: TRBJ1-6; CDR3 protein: CASSLQGGSPLHF; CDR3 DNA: TGTGCCAGCAGCTTGCAGGGGGGTTCACCCCTCCACTTT
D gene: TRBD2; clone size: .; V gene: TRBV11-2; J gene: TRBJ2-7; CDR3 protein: CASSDSGTSGRYYEQYF; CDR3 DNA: TGTGCCAGCAGTGACTCCGGGACTAGCGGGAGATATTATGAGCAGTACTTC
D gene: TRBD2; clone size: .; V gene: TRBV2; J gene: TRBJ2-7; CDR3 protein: CASSDWGGKDEQYF; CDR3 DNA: TGTGCCAGCAGTGATTGGGGGGGGAAGGACGAGCAGTACTTC
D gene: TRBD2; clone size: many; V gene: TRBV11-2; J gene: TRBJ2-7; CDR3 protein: CASSSRPSTSGRGNEQYF; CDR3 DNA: TGTGCCAGCAGCTCACGACCGTCGACTAGCGGGAGGGGAAACGAGCAGTACTTC
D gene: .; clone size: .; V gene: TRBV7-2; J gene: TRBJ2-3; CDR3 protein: CASSSWRGSTDTQYF; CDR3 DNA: TGTGCCAGCAGCTCCTGGCGGGGAAGCACAGATACGCAGTATTTT
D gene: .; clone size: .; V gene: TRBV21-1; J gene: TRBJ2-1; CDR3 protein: CASSKSRGLAGETQFF; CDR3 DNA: TGTGCCAGCAGCAAAAGTCGAGGACTAGCTGGGGAGACCCAGTTCTTC
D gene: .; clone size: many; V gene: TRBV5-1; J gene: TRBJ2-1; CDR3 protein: CASSLPPVYSSYNEQFF; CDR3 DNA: TGCGCCAGCAGCTTGCCACCAGTTTACAGCTCCTACAATGAGCAGTTCTTC
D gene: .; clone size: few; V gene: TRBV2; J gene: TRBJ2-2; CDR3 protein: CASSGQGVAGELFF; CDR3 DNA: TGTGCCAGCAGTGGTCAGGGTGTGGCCGGGGAGCTGTTTTTT
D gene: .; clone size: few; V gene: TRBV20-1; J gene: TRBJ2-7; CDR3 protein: CSARGNVDEQYF; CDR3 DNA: TGCAGTGCTAGAGGCAATGTCGACGAGCAGTACTTC
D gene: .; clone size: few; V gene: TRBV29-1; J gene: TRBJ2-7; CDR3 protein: CSAGPGVGEQYF; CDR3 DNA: TGCAGCGCCGGTCCAGGGGTGGGTGAGCAGTACTTC
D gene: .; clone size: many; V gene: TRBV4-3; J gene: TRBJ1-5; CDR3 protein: CASSPTLVTGSNQPQHF; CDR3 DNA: TGCGCCAGCAGCCCCACGTTGGTAACTGGGTCGAATCAGCCCCAGCATTTT